This T cell receptor (beta chain) was captured in a study of OX40 agonist ivuxolimab in advanced cancers. With regard to the full study: Ivuxolimab, which targeted the costimulatory receptor OX40 (CD134), was an agonistic, fully human IgG2 monoclonal antibody. Intravenous ivuxolimab was administered to patients every 2 weeks at six dose levels: 0.01, 0.1, 0.3, 1.5, 3 and 10 mg/kg. Of the roughly 53 patients in dose escalation, 19 had hepatocellular carcinoma, roughly 15 had melanoma, 9 had renal cell carcinoma and 9 had head and neck cancer. A male proportion of roughly 80% and a mean age of 60 years, ranging from 23 to 79, were recorded for the dose-escalation cohort. Patients were allowed to have had prior anti-PD-1, anti-PD-L1 or anti-CTLA-4 therapy, and approximately 40% of the dose-escalation patients had previously received checkpoint inhibitors. Three dose-escalation patients achieved partial responses, one with hepatocellular carcinoma and two with cutaneous melanoma. The purpose of peripheral TCRbeta sequencing was to test whether ivuxolimab changed TCR sequence diversity and led to clonal T-cell expansion. The paper reports the monotherapy dose-escalation portion (N of about 51 patients) of the phase I ivuxolimab trial. General conclusions and limits of the study: The antigen specificity of the clonally expanded peripheral T cells was not determined. At doses from 0.1 to 3.0 mg/kg, clonal expansion was seen in both CD4+ and CD8+ blood T cells between baseline and week 6. After ivuxolimab, more expanded clones were found on average in CD8+ T cells than in CD4+ T cells. Low levels of normalized T-cell clonal expansion were also shown by some nonresponding patients. In the 0.1-3.0 mg/kg groups, partial responders were among the patients with the lowest normalized peripheral clonal expansion, particularly in CD8+ T cells.

Comment on this clone: It has no known antigen specificity. Within one base of it there is no much larger clone, and no base qualities were kept.

Genomic DNA was extracted from sorted cells for sequencing of the TCRbeta CDR3 region. TCRbeta CDR3 regions were sequenced using the immunoSEQ Assay. Sourced from immuneACCESS, this table was stored by TCRdb with only in-frame sequences that have V and J called. A share of the clones is absent; for the studies checked, an unresolved V gene accounts for under half, and the remainder has no known explanation. The sample includes 95,000 to 150,000 clones, with over 85% observed a single time. Jointly, the top ten make up approximately 0.15% of the sample. V sheds 5 bases and J sheds 5 bases, leaving 22 bases between their ends. CDR1 is given as SGDLS and CDR2 as YYNGEE, both from the germline V gene. The cysteine opens and the phenylalanine closes a CDR3 of 16 amino acids. CDR3 DNA only is kept here, 48 bases in frame from base 1. The trial excluded patients who had a history of autoimmune disease or were on systemic immunosuppression. Peripheral blood for TCR sequencing was collected from all dose cohorts at baseline, on cycle 4 day 1, and on cycle 7 day 1. The samples were drawn from a first-in-human, open-label, multicenter phase I dose-escalation trial of ivuxolimab. Adults with locally advanced or metastatic head and neck squamous cell, hepatocellular, melanoma or renal cell carcinoma were enrolled in the trial. Before TCR sequencing, CD4+ T cells and CD8+ T cells from peripheral blood were sorted into separate populations.

The TCR sequence derives from an adult with an advanced solid tumor such as melanoma, head and neck, liver or kidney cancer. This material consisted of CD4+ or CD8+ T cells sorted from blood, taken in a trial of the OX40 agonist ivuxolimab. This receptor chain uses TRBV9 and TRBJ2-5, with no confidently assigned D gene. The nucleotides read TGTGCCAGCAGTCACCACCGGTCTTACGGTGGGGAGACCCAGTACTTC. Its translation reads: CASSHHRSYGGETQYF. Reference TRBV9 and TRBJ2-5 genes cover what lies past the CDR3, so the full variable domain is DSGVTQTPKHLITATGQRVTLRCSPRSGDLSVYWYQQSLDQGLQFLIQYYNGEERAKGNILERFSAQQFPDLHSELNLSSLELGDSALYFCASSHHRSYGGETQYFGPGTRLLVL.